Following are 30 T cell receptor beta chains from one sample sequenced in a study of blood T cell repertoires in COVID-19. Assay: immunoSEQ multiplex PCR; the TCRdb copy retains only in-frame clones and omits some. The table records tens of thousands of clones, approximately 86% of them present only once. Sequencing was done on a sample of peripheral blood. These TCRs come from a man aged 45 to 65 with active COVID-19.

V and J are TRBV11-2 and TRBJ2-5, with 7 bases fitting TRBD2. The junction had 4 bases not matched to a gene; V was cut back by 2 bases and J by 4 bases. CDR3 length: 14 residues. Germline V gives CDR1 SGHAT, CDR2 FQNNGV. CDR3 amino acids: CASSLNGGRETQYF. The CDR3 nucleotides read TGTGCCAGCAGCTTAAACGGGGGGAGAGAGACCCAGTACTTC.

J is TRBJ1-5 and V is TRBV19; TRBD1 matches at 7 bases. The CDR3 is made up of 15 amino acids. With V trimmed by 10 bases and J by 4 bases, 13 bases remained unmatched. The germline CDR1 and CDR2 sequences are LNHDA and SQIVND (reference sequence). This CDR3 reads CATRAAGRGNQPQHF. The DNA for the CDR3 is TGTGCCACTCGGGCGGCGGGCAGGGGGAATCAGCCCCAGCATTTT. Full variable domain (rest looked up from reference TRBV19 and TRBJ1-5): DGGITQSPKYLFRKEGQNVTLSCEQNLNHDAMYWYRQDPGQGLRLIYYSQIVNDFQKGDIAEGYSVSREKKESFPLTVTSAQKNPTAFYLCATRAAGRGNQPQHFGDGTRLSIL.

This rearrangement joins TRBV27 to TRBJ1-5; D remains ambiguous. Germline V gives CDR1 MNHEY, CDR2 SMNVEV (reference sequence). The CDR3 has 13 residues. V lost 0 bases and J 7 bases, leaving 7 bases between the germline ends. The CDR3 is CASSLSRVQPQHF. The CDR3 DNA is TGTGCCAGCAGTTTATCACGAGTGCAGCCCCAGCATTTT.

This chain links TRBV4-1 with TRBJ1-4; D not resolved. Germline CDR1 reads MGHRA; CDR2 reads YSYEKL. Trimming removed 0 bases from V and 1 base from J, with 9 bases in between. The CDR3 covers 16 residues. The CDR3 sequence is CASSQDEFKTNEKLFF. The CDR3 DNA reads TGCGCCAGCAGCCAAGACGAGTTTAAAACTAATGAAAAACTGTTTTTT.

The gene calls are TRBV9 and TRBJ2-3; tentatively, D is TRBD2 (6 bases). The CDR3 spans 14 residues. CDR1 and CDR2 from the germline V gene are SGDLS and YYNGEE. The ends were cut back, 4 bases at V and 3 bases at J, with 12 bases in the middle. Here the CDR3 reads CASSTAGRTDTQYF. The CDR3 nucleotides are TGTGCCAGCAGCACGGCAGGGAGGACAGATACGCAGTATTTT.

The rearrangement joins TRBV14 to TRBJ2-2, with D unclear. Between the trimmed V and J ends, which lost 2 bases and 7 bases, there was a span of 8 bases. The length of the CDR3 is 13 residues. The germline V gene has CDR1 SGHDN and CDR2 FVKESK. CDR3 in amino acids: CASSQSRSGELFF. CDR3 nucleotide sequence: TGTGCCAGCAGCCAATCTCGGAGCGGGGAGCTGTTTTTT. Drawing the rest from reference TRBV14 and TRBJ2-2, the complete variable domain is EAGVTQFPSHSVIEKGQTVTLRCDPISGHDNLYWYRRVMGKEIKFLLHFVKESKQDESGMPNNRFLAERTGGTYSTLKVQPAELEDSGVYFCASSQSRSGELFFGEGSRLTVL.

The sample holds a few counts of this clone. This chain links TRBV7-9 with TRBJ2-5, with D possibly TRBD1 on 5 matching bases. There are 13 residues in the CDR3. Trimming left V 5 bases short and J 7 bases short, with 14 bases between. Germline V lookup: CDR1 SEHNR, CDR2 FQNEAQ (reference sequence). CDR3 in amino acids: CASSRFQGRTQYF. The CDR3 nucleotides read TGTGCCAGCAGCCGCTTTCAGGGCCGGACCCAGTACTTC.

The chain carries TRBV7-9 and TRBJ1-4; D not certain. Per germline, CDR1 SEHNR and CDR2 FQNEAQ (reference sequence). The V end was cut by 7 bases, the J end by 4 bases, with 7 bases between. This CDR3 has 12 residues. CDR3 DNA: TGTGCCAGCACCTCGGTTAATGAAAAACTGTTTTTT. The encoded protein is CASTSVNEKLFF.

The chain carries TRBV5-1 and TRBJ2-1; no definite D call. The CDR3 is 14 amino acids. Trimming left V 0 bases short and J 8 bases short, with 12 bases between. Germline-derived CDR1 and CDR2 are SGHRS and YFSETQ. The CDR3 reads CASSLDQLVDEQFF. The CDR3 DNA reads TGCGCCAGCAGCTTGGATCAGCTAGTGGATGAGCAGTTCTTC. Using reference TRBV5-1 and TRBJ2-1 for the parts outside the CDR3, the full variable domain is KAGVTQTPRYLIKTRGQQVTLSCSPISGHRSVSWYQQTPGQGLQFLFEYFSETQRNKGNFPGRFSGRQFSNSRSEMNVSTLELGDSALYLCASSLDQLVDEQFFGPGTRLTVL.

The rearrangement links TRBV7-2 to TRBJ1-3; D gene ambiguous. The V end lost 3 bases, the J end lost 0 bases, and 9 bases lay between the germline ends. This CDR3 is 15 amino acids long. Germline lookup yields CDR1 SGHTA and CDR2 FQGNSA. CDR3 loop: CASSFSFSSGNTIYF. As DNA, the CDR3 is TGTGCCAGCAGCTTCTCGTTCAGCTCTGGAAACACCATATATTTT.

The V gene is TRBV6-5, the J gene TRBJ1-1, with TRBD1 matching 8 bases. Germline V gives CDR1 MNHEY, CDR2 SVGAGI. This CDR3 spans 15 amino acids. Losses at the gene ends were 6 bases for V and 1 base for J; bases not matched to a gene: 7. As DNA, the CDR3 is TGTGCCAGCAGCCAAGACAGGGGCCGGAACACTGAAGCTTTCTTT. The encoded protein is CASSQDRGRNTEAFF.

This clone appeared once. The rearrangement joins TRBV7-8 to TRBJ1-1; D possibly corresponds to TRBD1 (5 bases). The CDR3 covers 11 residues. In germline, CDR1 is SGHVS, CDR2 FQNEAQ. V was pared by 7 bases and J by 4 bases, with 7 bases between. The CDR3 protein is CASTQGTEAFF. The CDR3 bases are TGTGCCAGCACCCAGGGCACTGAAGCTTTCTTT.

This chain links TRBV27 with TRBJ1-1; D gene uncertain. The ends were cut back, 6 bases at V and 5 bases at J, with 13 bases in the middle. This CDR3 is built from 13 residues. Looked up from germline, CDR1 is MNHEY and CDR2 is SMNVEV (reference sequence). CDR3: CASSRSSRTEAFF. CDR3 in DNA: TGTGCCAGCAGCCGTTCCTCACGGACTGAAGCTTTCTTT.

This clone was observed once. The CDR3 sequence is CASRDPGLAVTEQFF. CDR3 nucleotides: TGTGCCAGCAGAGATCCGGGACTAGCTGTCACTGAGCAGTTCTTC. This chain links TRBV6-6 with TRBJ2-1, with 9 bases identical to TRBD2. Losses at the gene ends were 6 bases for V and 9 bases for J; bases not matched to a gene: 12. Germline assignment: CDR1 MNHNY and CDR2 SVGAGI (reference sequence). The CDR3 covers 15 residues.

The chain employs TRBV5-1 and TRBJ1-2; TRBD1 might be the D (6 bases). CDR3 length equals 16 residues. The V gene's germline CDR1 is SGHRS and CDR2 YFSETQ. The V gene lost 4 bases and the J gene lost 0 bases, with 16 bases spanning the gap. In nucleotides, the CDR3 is TGCGCCAGCAGCCCGAGGACAGCGAGCACTAACTATGGCTACACCTTC. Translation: CASSPRTASTNYGYTF.

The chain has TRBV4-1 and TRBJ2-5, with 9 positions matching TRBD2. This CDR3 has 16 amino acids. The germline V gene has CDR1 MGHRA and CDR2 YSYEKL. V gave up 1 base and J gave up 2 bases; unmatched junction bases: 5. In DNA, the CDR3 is TGCGCCAGCAGCCAAGGGATAGCGGGGGCACAAGAGACCCAGTACTTC. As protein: CASSQGIAGAQETQYF.

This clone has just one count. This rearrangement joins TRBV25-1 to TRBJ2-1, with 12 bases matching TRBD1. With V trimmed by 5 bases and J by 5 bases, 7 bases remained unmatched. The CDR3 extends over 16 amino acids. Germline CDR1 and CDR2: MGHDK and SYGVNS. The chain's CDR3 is CASSKWDRGPNNEQFF. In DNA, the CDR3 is TGTGCCAGCAGTAAGTGGGACAGGGGGCCGAACAATGAGCAGTTCTTC.

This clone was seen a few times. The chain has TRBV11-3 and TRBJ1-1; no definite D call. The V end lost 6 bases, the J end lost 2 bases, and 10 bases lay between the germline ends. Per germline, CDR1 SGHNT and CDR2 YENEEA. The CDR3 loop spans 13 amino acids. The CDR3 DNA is TGTGCCAGCAGGCGGGGAACTAACACTGAAGCTTTCTTT. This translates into CASRRGTNTEAFF.

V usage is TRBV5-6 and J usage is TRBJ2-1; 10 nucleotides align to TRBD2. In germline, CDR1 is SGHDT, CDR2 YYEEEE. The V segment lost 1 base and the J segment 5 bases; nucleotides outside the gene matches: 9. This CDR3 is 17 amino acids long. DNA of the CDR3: TGTGCCAGCAGCTTGATCACGGAGCGGGGGGGAAACAATGAGCAGTTCTTC. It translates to CASSLITERGGNNEQFF. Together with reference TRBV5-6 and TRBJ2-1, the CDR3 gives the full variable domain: DAGVTQSPTHLIKTRGQQVTLRCSPKSGHDTVSWYQQALGQGPQFIFQYYEEEERQRGNFPDRFSGHQFPNYSSELNVNALLLGDSALYLCASSLITERGGNNEQFFGPGTRLTVL.

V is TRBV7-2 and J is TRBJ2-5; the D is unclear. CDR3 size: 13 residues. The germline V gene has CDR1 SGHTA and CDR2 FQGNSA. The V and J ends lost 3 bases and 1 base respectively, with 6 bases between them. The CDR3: CASSLSVQETQYF. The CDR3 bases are TGTGCCAGCAGCTTGTCTGTCCAAGAGACCCAGTACTTC.

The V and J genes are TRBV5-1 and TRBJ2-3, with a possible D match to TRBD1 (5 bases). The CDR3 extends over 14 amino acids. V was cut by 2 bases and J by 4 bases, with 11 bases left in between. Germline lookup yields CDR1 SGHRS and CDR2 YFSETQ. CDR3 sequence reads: CASSFRQGSDTQYF. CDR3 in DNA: TGCGCCAGCAGCTTCCGCCAGGGTTCAGATACGCAGTATTTT.

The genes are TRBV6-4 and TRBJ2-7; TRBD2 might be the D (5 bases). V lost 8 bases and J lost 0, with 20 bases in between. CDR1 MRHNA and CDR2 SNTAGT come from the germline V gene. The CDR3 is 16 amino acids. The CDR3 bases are TGTGCCAGCTCCCCTAGCCCGGGCTCCAACTCCTACGAGCAGTACTTC. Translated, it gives CASSPSPGSNSYEQYF.

The CDR3 spells CASRARTGPEDTEAFF. CDR3 nucleotides: TGTGCCAGTAGAGCTAGGACAGGGCCCGAGGACACTGAAGCTTTCTTT. The gene calls are TRBV19 and TRBJ1-1; 8 nucleotides match TRBD1. The CDR3 length is 16 residues. V shed 6 bases, J shed 3 bases, and the junction held 12 bases outside the gene matches. CDR1 LNHDA and CDR2 SQIVND come from the germline V gene (reference sequence).

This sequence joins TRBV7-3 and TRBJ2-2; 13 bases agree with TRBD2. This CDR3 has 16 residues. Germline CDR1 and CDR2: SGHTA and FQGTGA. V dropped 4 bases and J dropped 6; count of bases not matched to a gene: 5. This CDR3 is CASSSRLAGGPGELFF. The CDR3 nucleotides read TGTGCCAGCAGCTCTCGACTAGCGGGGGGCCCCGGGGAGCTGTTTTTT.

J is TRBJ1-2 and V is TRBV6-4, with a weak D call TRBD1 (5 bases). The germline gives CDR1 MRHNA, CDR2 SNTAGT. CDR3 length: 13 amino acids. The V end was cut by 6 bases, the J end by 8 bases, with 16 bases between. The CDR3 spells CASSPSGGLGYTF. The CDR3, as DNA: TGTGCCAGCAGCCCTTCGGGGGGTCTGGGCTACACCTTC.

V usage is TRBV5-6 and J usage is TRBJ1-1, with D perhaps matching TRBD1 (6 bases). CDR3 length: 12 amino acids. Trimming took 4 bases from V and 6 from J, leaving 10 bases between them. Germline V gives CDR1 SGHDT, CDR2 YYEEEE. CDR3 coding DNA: TGTGCCAGCAGCCGTAGACAGGCTGAAGCTTTCTTT. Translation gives CASSRRQAEAFF.

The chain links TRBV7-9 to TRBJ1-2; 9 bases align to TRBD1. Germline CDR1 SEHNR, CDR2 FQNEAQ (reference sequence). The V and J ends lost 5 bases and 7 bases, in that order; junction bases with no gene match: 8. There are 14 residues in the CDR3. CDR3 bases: TGTGCCAGCAGCCAGGGACAGGGTCGTTTTGGCTACACCTTC. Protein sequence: CASSQGQGRFGYTF.

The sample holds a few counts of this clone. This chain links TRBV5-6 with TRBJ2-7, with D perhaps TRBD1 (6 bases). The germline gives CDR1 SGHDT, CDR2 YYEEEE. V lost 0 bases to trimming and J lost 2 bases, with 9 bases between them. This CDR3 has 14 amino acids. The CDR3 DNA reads TGTGCCAGCAGCTTGGGTGGACAGACCTACGAGCAGTACTTC. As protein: CASSLGGQTYEQYF. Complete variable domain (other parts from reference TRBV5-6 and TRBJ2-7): DAGVTQSPTHLIKTRGQQVTLRCSPKSGHDTVSWYQQALGQGPQFIFQYYEEEERQRGNFPDRFSGHQFPNYSSELNVNALLLGDSALYLCASSLGGQTYEQYFGPGTRLTVT.

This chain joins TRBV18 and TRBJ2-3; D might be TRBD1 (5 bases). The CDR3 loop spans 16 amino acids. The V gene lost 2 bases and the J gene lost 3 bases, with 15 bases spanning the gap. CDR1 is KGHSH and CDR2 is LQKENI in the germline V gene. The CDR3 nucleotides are TGTGCCAGCTCACCAAATCTCCAGGGTGATACAGATACGCAGTATTTT. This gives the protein CASSPNLQGDTDTQYF.

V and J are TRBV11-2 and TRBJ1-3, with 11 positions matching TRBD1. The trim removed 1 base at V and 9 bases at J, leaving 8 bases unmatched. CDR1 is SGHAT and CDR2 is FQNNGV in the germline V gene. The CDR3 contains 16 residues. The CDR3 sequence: CASSLARGTGGSTIYF. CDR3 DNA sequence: TGTGCCAGCAGCTTAGCCCGTGGGACAGGGGGGTCCACCATATATTTT.